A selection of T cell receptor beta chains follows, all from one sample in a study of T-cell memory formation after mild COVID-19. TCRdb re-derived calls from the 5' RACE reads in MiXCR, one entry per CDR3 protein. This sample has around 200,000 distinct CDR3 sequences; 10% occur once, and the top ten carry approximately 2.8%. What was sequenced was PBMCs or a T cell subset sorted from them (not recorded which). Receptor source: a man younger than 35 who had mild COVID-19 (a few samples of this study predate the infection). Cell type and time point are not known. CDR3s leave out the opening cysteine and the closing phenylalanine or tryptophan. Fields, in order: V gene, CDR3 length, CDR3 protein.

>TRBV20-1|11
SSHGGPGDTQY
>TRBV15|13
ATSRVTGISDTQY
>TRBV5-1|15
ASSSSYGQALSYGYT
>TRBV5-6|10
ASSFFPYEQY
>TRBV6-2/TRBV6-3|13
ASSLHNPGSTEAF
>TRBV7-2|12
ASSLSGGLETQY
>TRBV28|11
ASSPAGRETQY
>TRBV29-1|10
SVGRSGETQY
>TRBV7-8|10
ASSPHTDTQY
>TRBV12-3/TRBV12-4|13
ASSAWRAGARLQY
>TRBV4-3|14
ASSQGVEGTNEKLF
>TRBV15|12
ATSRPGGNEKLF
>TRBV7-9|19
ASSFRNRGQGLSQNTGELF
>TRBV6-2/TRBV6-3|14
ASSYHPGGISYEQY
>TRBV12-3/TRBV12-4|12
ASSPRQGPDTQY
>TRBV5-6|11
ASSLVAPETQY
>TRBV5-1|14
ASSSDRDGKNYGYT